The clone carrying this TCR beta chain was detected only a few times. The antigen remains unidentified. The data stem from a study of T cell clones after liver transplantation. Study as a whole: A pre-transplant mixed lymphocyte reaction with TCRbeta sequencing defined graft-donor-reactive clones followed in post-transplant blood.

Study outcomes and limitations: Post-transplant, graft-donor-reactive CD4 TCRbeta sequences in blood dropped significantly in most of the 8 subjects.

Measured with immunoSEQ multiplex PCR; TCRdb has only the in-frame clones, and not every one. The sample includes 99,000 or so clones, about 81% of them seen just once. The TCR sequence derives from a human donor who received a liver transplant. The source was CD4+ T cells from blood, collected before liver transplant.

DNA for the CDR3: TGTGCCAGCAGTACGACGCAGGGAACCGGGGAGCTGTTTTTT. It translates to CASSTTQGTGELFF. The chain is built from TRBV6-5 and TRBJ2-2; D may be TRBD1 (5 bases). The CDR3 covers 14 residues. V was trimmed by 5 bases and J by 5 bases, leaving 12 bases between them. Per germline, CDR1 MNHEY and CDR2 SVGAGI.